Following are 32 T cell receptor beta chains from one sample sequenced in a study of cytomegalovirus exposure and HLA in healthy donors. Vbeta (60) and Jbeta (13) primers were used in the PCR. TCRdb's copy holds only in-frame clones and misses some; the assay was immunoSEQ multiplex PCR. The sample contains about 110,000 clones, around three quarters of which appear only once. Sequencing was performed on PBMCs. Source of these receptors: a woman aged 50 to 60 in good health and CMV-seropositive.

The rearrangement joins TRBV6-5 to TRBJ2-1, with 7 bases aligning to TRBD2. The CDR3 spans 15 residues. CDR1 and CDR2 from the germline V gene are MNHEY and SVGAGI. Trimming took 5 bases from V and 6 from J; bases not matched to a gene: 10. The CDR3 region has the DNA TGTGCCAGCAGTAGCGGGACTTTTAGGCCCAATGAGCAGTTCTTC. Translating gives CASSSGTFRPNEQFF.

The rearrangement uses TRBV5-1 and TRBJ2-7; TRBD2 aligns across 7 bases. The CDR3 consists of 14 residues. With V trimmed by 7 bases and J by 2 bases, 9 bases remained unmatched. CDR1 is SGHRS, CDR2 YFSETQ, per germline. CDR3 sequence reads: CASGLERGPYEQYF. The DNA for the CDR3 is TGCGCCAGCGGGTTGGAGCGGGGCCCCTACGAGCAGTACTTC.

The V call is TRBV7-9, the J call TRBJ2-7; 9 positions agree with TRBD1. Unmatched junction bases numbered 6, after V lost 4 bases and J lost 5 bases. The length of the CDR3 is 14 residues. Looked up from germline, CDR1 is SEHNR and CDR2 is FQNEAQ (reference sequence). The CDR3 region is CASSSGGTGNEQYF. CDR3 in DNA: TGTGCCAGCAGCTCCGGGGGGACAGGGAACGAGCAGTACTTC.

The rearrangement links TRBV14 to TRBJ2-3, with a weak D call TRBD2 (5 bases). Trimming cost V 4 bases and J 3 bases, with 17 bases left between them. The germline gives CDR1 SGHDN, CDR2 FVKESK. This CDR3 contains 16 residues. CDR3 DNA: TGTGCCAGCAGCCCGTGGTGGGAGTTGTGGACAGATACGCAGTATTTT. This sequence encodes CASSPWWELWTDTQYF. Based on the CDR3 plus reference TRBV14 and TRBJ2-3, the full variable domain is EAGVTQFPSHSVIEKGQTVTLRCDPISGHDNLYWYRRVMGKEIKFLLHFVKESKQDESGMPNNRFLAERTGGTYSTLKVQPAELEDSGVYFCASSPWWELWTDTQYFGPGTRLTVL.

The chain is built from TRBV21-1 and TRBJ1-5. TRBV21-1 is classified as a pseudogene. The CDR3 sequence is 17 residues long. The CDR3 coding sequence is TGTGCCAGCAGCAAAGACGGAGGGGAGGCTAGCAATCAGCCCCAGCATTTT. Translating it yields CASSKDGGEASNQPQHF.

The V and J genes are TRBV5-1 and TRBJ2-1; weak D call: TRBD1 (6 bases). V lost 0 bases, J lost 5 bases, and 9 bases lay in between. CDR1 is SGHRS, CDR2 YFSETQ, per germline. The CDR3 is 14 amino acids. CDR3 loop: CASSLGTEDNEQFF. The CDR3 nucleotides are TGCGCCAGCAGCTTGGGGACAGAGGACAATGAGCAGTTCTTC.

This chain uses TRBV19 with TRBJ1-6, with D maybe TRBD1 (5 bases). This CDR3 has 13 amino acids. The germline CDR1 and CDR2 sequences are LNHDA and SQIVND (reference sequence). V lost 6 bases, J lost 7 bases, and 10 bases lay in between. CDR3 in DNA: TGTGCCAGTAGAGTCCAGGGAAATTCACCCCTCCACTTT. Protein: CASRVQGNSPLHF.

V gene TRBV7-9 combines with J gene TRBJ2-2, with D perhaps matching TRBD1 (5 bases). The germline gives CDR1 SEHNR, CDR2 FQNEAQ (reference sequence). The CDR3 is 14 residues long. The V and J ends lost 4 bases and 7 bases respectively, with 13 bases between them. Here the CDR3 DNA reads TGTGCCAGCAGCTCCCAGGGATCCGACGGGGAGCTGTTTTTT. This encodes CASSSQGSDGELFF.

This chain links TRBV19 with TRBJ2-7; 7 nucleotides agree with TRBD1. V lost 4 bases, J lost 3 bases, and 9 bases stayed unmatched. CDR3 size: 15 residues. The germline gives CDR1 LNHDA, CDR2 SQIVND (reference sequence). As DNA, the CDR3 is TGTGCCAGTAGTAGAATAGCCGGGACAGTCTACGAGCAGTACTTC. It encodes CASSRIAGTVYEQYF.

The rearrangement joins TRBV5-8 to TRBJ1-1; a weak D match, TRBD1 (6 bases). V lost 1 base to trimming and J lost 3 bases, with 7 bases between them. Germline values: CDR1 SGHTS, CDR2 YDEGEE. The CDR3 is 13 amino acids. The CDR3 DNA reads as TGTGCCAGCAGCTTGTACAGGGACACTGAAGCTTTCTTT. Translating gives CASSLYRDTEAFF.

CDR3 sequence reads: CASSERPPSPGTTGEQYF. The CDR3 bases are TGCGCCAGCAGCGAAAGGCCCCCGTCACCCGGGACAACAGGAGAGCAGTACTTC. This chain connects TRBV5-1 to TRBJ2-7, with a tentative D call TRBD1 (6 bases). CDR1 is SGHRS, CDR2 YFSETQ, per germline. The CDR3 runs to 18 residues. Between the trimmed V and J ends, which lost 4 bases and 7 bases, there was a span of 30 bases.

V usage is TRBV7-2 and J usage is TRBJ1-1; tentative D call: TRBD1 (5 bases). Per the germline V gene, CDR1 is SGHTA and CDR2 is FQGNSA. The CDR3 has 14 amino acids. Trimming removed 4 bases from V and 3 bases from J, with 12 bases in between. CDR3 coding DNA: TGTGCCAGCAGCTCGACAGTTTATGACACTGAAGCTTTCTTT. It encodes CASSSTVYDTEAFF.

This clone was counted only a few times. The V gene is TRBV6-6, the J gene TRBJ1-4; TRBD1 might be the D (5 bases). This CDR3 has 13 amino acids. Trimming removed 5 bases from V and 7 bases from J, with 11 bases in between. Germline V lookup: CDR1 MNHNY, CDR2 SVGAGI (reference sequence). CDR3 in DNA: TGTGCCAGCAGTCGAGGCAGGGCTGAAAAACTGTTTTTT. It encodes CASSRGRAEKLFF.

This chain uses TRBV18 with TRBJ2-1, with 14 bases fitting TRBD2. J gave up 7 bases and V 3 bases, and 11 bases lay outside the gene matches. Germline loops: CDR1 KGHSH, CDR2 LQKENI. The CDR3 has 18 amino acids. The chain's CDR3 is CASSPLRQTSGRENEQFF. The CDR3 DNA reads as TGTGCCAGCTCACCCCTCCGTCAGACTAGCGGGAGGGAAAATGAGCAGTTCTTC.

This clone was counted a few times. This chain's CDR3 is CATGGAGETQYF. Here the CDR3 DNA reads TGTGCCACCGGGGGGGCCGGGGAGACCCAGTACTTC. This chain joins TRBV10-3 and TRBJ2-5; 8 bases line up with TRBD2. CDR3 length: 12 amino acids. Germline loops: CDR1 ENHRY, CDR2 SYGVKD. Unmatched junction bases numbered 6, after V lost 10 bases and J lost 5 bases.

This clone has a single count. V gene TRBV7-9 combines with J gene TRBJ2-1; 13 bases align to TRBD2. The CDR3 loop spans 18 amino acids. The germline CDR1 and CDR2 sequences are SEHNR and FQNEAQ (reference sequence). With V trimmed by 1 base and J by 1 base, 4 bases remained unmatched. The CDR3 nucleotides are TGTGCCAGCAGCTTAGGGACTAGCGGGAGAAGGTCCTACAATGAGCAGTTCTTC. Translating gives CASSLGTSGRRSYNEQFF.

The chain couples TRBV19 to TRBJ1-5, with unresolved D. The length of the CDR3 is 14 residues. CDR1 LNHDA and CDR2 SQIVND come from the germline V gene (reference sequence). V lost 5 bases and J lost 0, with 8 bases in between. Here the CDR3 DNA reads TGTGCCAGTAGTTCGGCGGTTAGCAATCAGCCCCAGCATTTT. This encodes CASSSAVSNQPQHF.

The chain recombines TRBV7-2 with TRBJ1-2; the D gene is possibly TRBD1 (5 bases). Germline V gene lookup returns CDR1 SGHTA and CDR2 FQGNSA. V was clipped by 1 base and J by 5 bases, with 20 bases between them. There are 17 residues in the CDR3. The CDR3, as DNA: TGTGCCAGCAGCTTAGGAGCCGAACAGGCTCGGTGGTATGGCTACACCTTC. It yields the protein CASSLGAEQARWYGYTF.

V gene TRBV29-1 combines with J gene TRBJ2-3; D call uncertain. Germline V gene sequence: CDR1 SQVTM, CDR2 ANQGSEA. The CDR3 extends over 14 amino acids. The V end lost 4 bases, the J end lost 1 base, and 12 bases lay between the germline ends. CDR3 sequence reads: CSVAVNQGTDTQYF. The CDR3 DNA sequence: TGCAGCGTTGCGGTTAATCAGGGCACAGATACGCAGTATTTT.

This clone was counted a few times. CDR3 region: CASSYTGSGEKLFF. The CDR3, as DNA: TGTGCCAGCTCATACACAGGGTCTGGTGAAAAACTGTTTTTT. The chain couples TRBV18 to TRBJ1-4, with D perhaps matching TRBD1 (6 bases). The CDR3 is 14 residues long. Deletions cut 5 bases from V and 7 bases from J, with 14 bases between. Germline CDR1 KGHSH, CDR2 LQKENI.

The V gene is TRBV6-5, the J gene TRBJ2-7; 9 bases align to TRBD1. This CDR3 region has 14 residues. The V gene end was trimmed by 8 bases and the J gene end by 2 bases; junction bases not matched to a gene: 7. CDR1 and CDR2 (germline): MNHEY, SVGAGI. The CDR3 DNA sequence: TGTGCCAGCGGGGAGGGGACAGGGACCTACGAGCAGTACTTC. Residues: CASGEGTGTYEQYF.

The CDR3 here is CASSRQEANTEAFF. CDR3 coding DNA: TGTGCCAGCAGTAGACAGGAGGCGAACACTGAAGCTTTCTTT. The chain recombines TRBV27 with TRBJ1-1; the D gene is possibly TRBD1 (6 bases). The germline CDR1 and CDR2 sequences are MNHEY and SMNVEV (reference sequence). V dropped 5 bases and J dropped 1 base, with 11 bases sitting between them. This CDR3 region has 14 residues.

This sequence joins TRBV29-1 and TRBJ2-3, with 9 positions matching TRBD2. The CDR3 is 13 amino acids. The V and J ends lost 6 bases and 0 bases, in that order; junction bases with no gene match: 1. Germline lookup yields CDR1 SQVTM and CDR2 ANQGSEA. CDR3 nucleotide sequence: TGCAGCGTGAGCGGGGGGAGCACAGATACGCAGTATTTT. It encodes CSVSGGSTDTQYF.

In this sample, this clone turned up a few times. The J gene is TRBJ1-4, the V gene TRBV2, with D possibly matching TRBD1 (6 bases). Between the trimmed V and J ends, which lost 10 bases and 0 bases, there was a span of 12 bases. The CDR3 is 14 residues long. Germline-derived CDR1 and CDR2 are SNHLY and FYNNEI. CDR3 nucleotides: TGTGCCACCGGACAGCAAACAACTAATGAAAAACTGTTTTTT. The encoded protein is CATGQQTTNEKLFF. Together with reference TRBV2 and TRBJ1-4, the CDR3 gives the full variable domain: EPEVTQTPSHQVTQMGQEVILRCVPISNHLYFYWYRQILGQKVEFLVSFYNNEISEKSEIFDDQFSVERPDGSNFTLKIRSTKLEDSAMYFCATGQQTTNEKLFFGSGTQLSVL.

This rearrangement joins TRBV11-2 to TRBJ2-1; no definite D call. This CDR3 is 11 amino acids long. V lost 7 bases to trimming and J lost 5 bases, with 6 bases between them. Germline-derived CDR1 and CDR2 are SGHAT and FQNNGV. Here the CDR3 reads CASTLDNEQFF. The CDR3 region has the DNA TGTGCCAGCACCCTAGACAATGAGCAGTTCTTC.

The chain uses TRBV21-1 and TRBJ2-5; the table's D call, TRBD1, has no DNA check behind it. TRBV21-1 is a documented pseudogene. CDR3 size: 14 residues. The CDR3 spells CASSPWTGDKTQYF. For the CDR3, the DNA is TGTGCCAGCAGCCCGTGGACAGGGGACAAGACCCAGTACTTC.

The V and J genes are TRBV18 and TRBJ2-2; tentatively, D is TRBD1 (5 bases). V shed 5 bases and J shed 6 bases, with 19 bases lying between them. CDR3 size: 16 residues. The germline V gene encodes CDR1 KGHSH and CDR2 LQKENI. The chain's CDR3 is CASSSHQRQPPGELFF. CDR3 sequence (DNA): TGTGCCAGCTCATCCCATCAGCGACAGCCCCCCGGGGAGCTGTTTTTT.

This chain joins TRBV9 and TRBJ1-2; 9 bases align to TRBD1. With V trimmed by 3 bases and J by 8 bases, 11 bases remained unmatched. CDR1 is SGDLS, CDR2 YYNGEE, per germline. The CDR3 length is 15 residues. The CDR3 DNA reads TGTGCCAGCAGCGCCGACAGGGGGATCTATGGGGGCTACACCTTC. Encoded protein: CASSADRGIYGGYTF. Full variable domain (outside the CDR3, taken from reference TRBV9 and TRBJ1-2): DSGVTQTPKHLITATGQRVTLRCSPRSGDLSVYWYQQSLDQGLQFLIQYYNGEERAKGNILERFSAQQFPDLHSELNLSSLELGDSALYFCASSADRGIYGGYTFGSGTRLTVV.

The chain carries TRBV9 and TRBJ2-2; unclear D gene. This CDR3 has 12 amino acids. V was cut by 3 bases and J by 5 bases, with 5 bases left in between. Germline loops: CDR1 SGDLS, CDR2 YYNGEE. Here the CDR3 reads CASSGLTGELFF. The CDR3 region has the DNA TGTGCCAGCAGCGGGCTGACCGGGGAGCTGTTTTTT.

The chain recombines TRBV7-3 with TRBJ2-2; 7 bases match TRBD2. Germline values: CDR1 SGHTA, CDR2 FQGTGA. This CDR3 has 16 amino acids. V lost 2 bases and J lost 5; bases outside the gene matches: 8. The CDR3 bases are TGTGCCAGCAGCTTATATCTTGCGGGAGTAACCGGGGAGCTGTTTTTT. Translated: CASSLYLAGVTGELFF.

This chain connects TRBV7-6 to TRBJ1-6; no clear D gene. CDR3 length equals 14 residues. The germline CDR1 and CDR2 sequences are SGHVS and FNYEAQ. Trimming took off 5 bases at V and 7 bases at J, with 12 bases between the two ends. For the CDR3, the DNA is TGTGCCAGCAGCCTAAGCGGCGGAAATTCACCCCTCCACTTT. Amino acid sequence: CASSLSGGNSPLHF. The whole variable domain, filled in from reference TRBV7-6 and TRBJ1-6, reads GAGVSQSPRYKVTKRGQDVALRCDPISGHVSLYWYRQALGQGPEFLTYFNYEAQQDKSGLPNDRFSAERPEGSISTLTIQRTEQRDSAMYRCASSLSGGNSPLHFGNGTRLTVT.

V and J are TRBV6-6 and TRBJ1-3; D perhaps matches TRBD1 (5 bases). From germline, CDR1 is MNHNY and CDR2 SVGAGI (reference sequence). The CDR3 spans 16 residues. V lost 6 bases, J lost 0 bases, and 15 bases lay in between. The CDR3 spells CASSPTGQSSGNTIYF. In DNA form, the CDR3 reads TGTGCCAGCAGCCCGACCGGACAAAGCTCTGGAAACACCATATATTTT.